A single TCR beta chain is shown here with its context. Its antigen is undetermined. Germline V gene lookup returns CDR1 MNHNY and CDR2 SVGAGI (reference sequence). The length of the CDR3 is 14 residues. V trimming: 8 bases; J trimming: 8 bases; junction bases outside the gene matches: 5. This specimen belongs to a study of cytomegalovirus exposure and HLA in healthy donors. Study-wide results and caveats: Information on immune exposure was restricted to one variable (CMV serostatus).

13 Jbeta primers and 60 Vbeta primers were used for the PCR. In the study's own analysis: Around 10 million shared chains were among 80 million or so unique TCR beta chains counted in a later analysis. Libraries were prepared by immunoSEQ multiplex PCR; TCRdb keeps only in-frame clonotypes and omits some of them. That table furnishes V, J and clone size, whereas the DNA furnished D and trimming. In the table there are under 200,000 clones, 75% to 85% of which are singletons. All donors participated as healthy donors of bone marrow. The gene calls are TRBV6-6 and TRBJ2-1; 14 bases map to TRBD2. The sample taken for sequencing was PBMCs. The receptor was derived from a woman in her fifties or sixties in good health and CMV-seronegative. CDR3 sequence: CASRTSGRKDEQFF. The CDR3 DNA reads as TGTGCCAGCCGGACTAGCGGGAGGAAGGATGAGCAGTTCTTC.